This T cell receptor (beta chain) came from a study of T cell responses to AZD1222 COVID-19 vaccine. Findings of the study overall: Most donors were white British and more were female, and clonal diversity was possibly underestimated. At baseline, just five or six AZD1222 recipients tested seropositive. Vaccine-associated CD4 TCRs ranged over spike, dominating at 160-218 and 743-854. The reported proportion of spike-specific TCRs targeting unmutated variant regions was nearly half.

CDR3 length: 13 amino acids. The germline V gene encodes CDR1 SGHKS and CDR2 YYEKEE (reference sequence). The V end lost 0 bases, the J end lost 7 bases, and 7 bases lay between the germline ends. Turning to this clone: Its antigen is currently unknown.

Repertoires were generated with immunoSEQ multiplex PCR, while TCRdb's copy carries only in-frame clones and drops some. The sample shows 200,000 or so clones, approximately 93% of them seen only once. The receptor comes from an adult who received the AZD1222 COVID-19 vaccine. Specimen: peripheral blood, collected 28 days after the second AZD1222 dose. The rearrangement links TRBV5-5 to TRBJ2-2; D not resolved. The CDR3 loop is CASSLAANGELFF. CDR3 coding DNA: TGTGCCAGCAGCTTGGCAGCTAACGGGGAGCTGTTTTTT.